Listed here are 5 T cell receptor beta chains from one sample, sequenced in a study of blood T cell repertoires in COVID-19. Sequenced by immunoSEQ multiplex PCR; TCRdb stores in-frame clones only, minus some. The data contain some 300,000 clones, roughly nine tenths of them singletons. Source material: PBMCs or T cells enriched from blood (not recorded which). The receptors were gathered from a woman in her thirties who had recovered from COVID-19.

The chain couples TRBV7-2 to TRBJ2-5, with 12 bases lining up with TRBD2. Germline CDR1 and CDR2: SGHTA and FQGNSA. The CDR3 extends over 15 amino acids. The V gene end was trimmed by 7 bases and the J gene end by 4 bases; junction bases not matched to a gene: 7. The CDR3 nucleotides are TGTGCCAGCACCCTCGGGACTAGCGGGCGAGAGACCCAGTACTTC. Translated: CASTLGTSGRETQYF.

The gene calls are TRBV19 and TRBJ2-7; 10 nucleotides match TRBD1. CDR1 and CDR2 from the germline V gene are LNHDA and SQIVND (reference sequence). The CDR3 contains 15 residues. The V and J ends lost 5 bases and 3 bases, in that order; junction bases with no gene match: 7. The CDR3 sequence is CASSLAGQGNYEQYF. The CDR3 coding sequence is TGTGCCAGTAGTCTTGCGGGACAGGGGAACTACGAGCAGTACTTC.

The CDR3 loop reads CASSYSVPGGGVPQHF. The CDR3 bases are TGTGCCAGCAGTTACTCAGTCCCAGGGGGCGGCGTGCCCCAGCATTTT. The V call is TRBV6-5, the J call TRBJ1-5; 8 bases align to TRBD1. There are 16 residues in the CDR3. Germline CDR1 is MNHEY and CDR2 is SVGAGI. V shed 0 bases and J 9 bases; nucleotides not matched to a gene: 10.

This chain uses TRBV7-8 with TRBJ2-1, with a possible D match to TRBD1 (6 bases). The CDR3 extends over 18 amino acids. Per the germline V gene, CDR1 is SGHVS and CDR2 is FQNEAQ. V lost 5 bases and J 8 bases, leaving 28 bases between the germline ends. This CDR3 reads CASSRNIVGGPRVDEQFF. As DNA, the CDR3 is TGTGCCAGCAGCCGGAACATTGTAGGGGGACCGAGAGTCGATGAGCAGTTCTTC.

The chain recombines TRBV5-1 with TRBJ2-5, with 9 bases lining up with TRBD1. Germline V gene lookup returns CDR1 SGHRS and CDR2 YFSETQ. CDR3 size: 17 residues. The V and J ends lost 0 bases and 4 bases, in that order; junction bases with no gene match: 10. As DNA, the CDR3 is TGCGCCAGCAGCTTGGTCCCTACAGGGGGCTCGGGAGAGACCCAGTACTTC. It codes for CASSLVPTGGSGETQYF. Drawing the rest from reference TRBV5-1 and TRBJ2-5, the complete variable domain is KAGVTQTPRYLIKTRGQQVTLSCSPISGHRSVSWYQQTPGQGLQFLFEYFSETQRNKGNFPGRFSGRQFSNSRSEMNVSTLELGDSALYLCASSLVPTGGSGETQYFGPGTRLLVL.